These T cell receptor beta chains were read from a single sample in a study of T-cell reconstitution after alpha-beta-depleted transplantation in children. TCRdb processed the PCR reads anew with MiXCR; each CDR3 protein has one entry. The repertoire holds approximately 350,000 distinct CDR3 sequences, with over 9% as singletons. The sequences come from PBMCs from the stem cell graft donor, collected from the stem cell graft. The origin of the receptors is a human donor who donated a stem cell graft to a child with acute lymphoblastic leukemia. Each CDR3 is given with its conserved first and last residue. The order of the fields is V gene, J gene, CDR3 protein.

v_call: TRBV28; j_call: TRBJ1-4; cdr3_aa: CASRPLRGPEKLFF
v_call: TRBV5-1; j_call: TRBJ2-1; cdr3_aa: CASSLAGLASGSGEQFF
v_call: TRBV20-1; j_call: TRBJ2-5; cdr3_aa: CSASLHRQETQYF
v_call: TRBV11-2; j_call: TRBJ2-4; cdr3_aa: CASSWTAPKNIQYF
v_call: TRBV29-1; j_call: TRBJ2-5; cdr3_aa: CSVIPPDRAQETQYF
v_call: TRBV4-2; j_call: TRBJ2-1; cdr3_aa: CASSQDPSGSGFYEQFF
v_call: TRBV6-1; j_call: TRBJ1-5; cdr3_aa: CASSEFGSNQPQHF
v_call: TRBV7-9; j_call: TRBJ2-3; cdr3_aa: CASSTTIAGGTDTQYF
v_call: TRBV28; j_call: TRBJ2-3; cdr3_aa: CASSFQREVPDTQYF
v_call: TRBV9; j_call: TRBJ2-5; cdr3_aa: CASSAARTSAQETQYF
v_call: TRBV5-1; j_call: TRBJ1-5; cdr3_aa: CASSFGQGNEPQHF
v_call: TRBV4-2; j_call: TRBJ1-1; cdr3_aa: CASSRTENTEAFF
v_call: TRBV5-1; j_call: TRBJ2-7; cdr3_aa: CASSFTSGSNEQYF
v_call: TRBV3-1; j_call: TRBJ2-6; cdr3_aa: CASSPRTGGSGANVLTF
v_call: TRBV20-1; j_call: TRBJ2-7; cdr3_aa: CSARWFGAGGSSYEQYF
v_call: TRBV28; j_call: TRBJ2-7; cdr3_aa: CASSSTGNEQYF
v_call: TRBV5-1; j_call: TRBJ2-7; cdr3_aa: CASSLRQESYEQYF
v_call: TRBV7-9; j_call: TRBJ2-5; cdr3_aa: CASSLRDSQQETQYF
v_call: TRBV10-3; j_call: TRBJ2-7; cdr3_aa: CAISGGLAGGAIVEQYF
v_call: TRBV20-1; j_call: TRBJ1-4; cdr3_aa: CSARDTGASTNEKLFF
v_call: TRBV4-3; j_call: TRBJ2-7; cdr3_aa: CASGRGRAYEQYF
v_call: TRBV5-1; j_call: TRBJ2-5; cdr3_aa: CASRSSLSGSGGTQYF
v_call: TRBV4-1; j_call: TRBJ2-6; cdr3_aa: CASSLNSGANVLTF
v_call: TRBV5-1; j_call: TRBJ2-5; cdr3_aa: CASGTGSQETQYF
v_call: TRBV7-9; j_call: TRBJ2-7; cdr3_aa: CASSPRDRSTYEQYF
v_call: TRBV5-5; j_call: TRBJ2-7; cdr3_aa: CASSLGGDTAGYEQYF
v_call: TRBV12-3/TRBV12-4; j_call: TRBJ2-5; cdr3_aa: CATAPTHRGLETQYF
v_call: TRBV11-1; j_call: TRBJ2-1; cdr3_aa: CASSLWLGTSGRSRRNNEQFF
v_call: TRBV7-2; j_call: TRBJ2-2; cdr3_aa: CASSLEMREAELFF
v_call: TRBV12-3/TRBV12-4; j_call: TRBJ1-1; cdr3_aa: CASSSPSGTVNTEAFF
v_call: TRBV7-9; j_call: TRBJ2-5; cdr3_aa: CASSARQGAQETQYF
v_call: TRBV2; j_call: TRBJ2-1; cdr3_aa: CASRGLLGEQFF
v_call: TRBV7-3; j_call: TRBJ2-3; cdr3_aa: CASSLLGNTDTQYF
v_call: TRBV10-3; j_call: TRBJ2-1; cdr3_aa: CAISEPSGIYNEQFF
v_call: TRBV27; j_call: TRBJ2-5; cdr3_aa: CASGPAGGEETQYF
v_call: TRBV4-2; j_call: TRBJ2-1; cdr3_aa: CASSQDSVNEQFF
v_call: TRBV6-5; j_call: TRBJ2-1; cdr3_aa: CASRLDGNSYNEQFF
v_call: TRBV20-1; j_call: TRBJ2-7; cdr3_aa: CSARASGTGLYEQYF
v_call: TRBV10-3; j_call: TRBJ1-4; cdr3_aa: CAISDVGATNEKLFF
v_call: TRBV20-1; j_call: TRBJ2-1; cdr3_aa: CSASPAGDEQFF
v_call: TRBV5-1; j_call: TRBJ2-7; cdr3_aa: CASSFAGGDYEQYF
v_call: TRBV9; j_call: TRBJ2-3; cdr3_aa: CASAQSGGRTDTQYF
v_call: TRBV20-1; j_call: TRBJ2-1; cdr3_aa: CSKDWREALNEQFF
v_call: TRBV20-1; j_call: TRBJ2-7; cdr3_aa: CSARDPSPAGGYEQYF
v_call: TRBV3-1; j_call: TRBJ2-5; cdr3_aa: CASTQKEGGSGLAPLYQETQYF